This T cell receptor (beta chain) was observed in a study of blood T cell repertoires in COVID-19. About the research overall: Some COVID-19 samples were acute and others convalescent; all came from the United States, Italy and Spain. Sample material is recorded as cDNA or gDNA derived from T cells, B-cell-depleted T cells, or PBMCs.

Germline-derived CDR1 and CDR2 are SGHDT and YYEEEE. V dropped 5 bases and J dropped 0 bases, with 21 bases sitting between them. This CDR3 contains 19 residues. This clone was found once. Authors' methods: The assay estimated nucleated cells by amplifying reference gene primers. The protocol was immunoSEQ multiplex PCR, while the TCRdb copy is restricted to in-frame clones and leaves out a portion. V, J and clone size are taken as reported in that table, and D and trimming were inferred from the DNA itself. Counted here are some 68,000 clones, nearly 90% occurring once; the ten biggest clones make up 8.2%.

Sequencing input: peripheral blood. V is TRBV5-6 and J is TRBJ2-6, with D maybe TRBD1 (5 bases). The receptor was derived from a man aged 50 to 59 with active COVID-19. CDR3 loop: CASSHRLVGFSSGANVLTF. For the CDR3, the DNA is TGTGCCAGCAGTCACAGGCTTGTAGGGTTTAGCTCTGGGGCCAACGTCCTGACTTTC. The full variable domain, rest sourced from reference TRBV5-6 and TRBJ2-6, is DAGVTQSPTHLIKTRGQQVTLRCSPKSGHDTVSWYQQALGQGPQFIFQYYEEEERQRGNFPDRFSGHQFPNYSSELNVNALLLGDSALYLCASSHRLVGFSSGANVLTFGAGSRLTVL.